The 26 T cell receptor beta chains presented below share a single source sample, sequenced in a study of T cells after yellow fever vaccination. TCRdb passed the 5' RACE reads through MiXCR, listing each CDR3 protein once. The sample comprises 55,000 or so distinct CDR3 sequences, about 6.6% of which are singletons, and approximately 25% rests with the top ten. The source material was CD8+ T cells not binding an NS4B(214-222) dextramer, sorted from PBMCs, sampled roughly 47 days after the first yellow fever vaccination. Receptors originate from a man between 18 and 35 years old who received the YFV17D yellow fever vaccine.

The genes are TRBV11-2 and TRBJ2-1, with D possibly being TRBD1 or TRBD2 (6 bases each). Germline V gives CDR1 SGHAT, CDR2 FQNNGV. Trimming took 5 bases from V and 4 from J, leaving 12 bases between them. The CDR3 extends over 14 amino acids. CDR3 loop: CASSQGGPYNEQFF. The CDR3 nucleotides are TGTGCCAGCAGCCAAGGGGGGCCTTACAATGAGCAGTTCTTC.

This clonotype was recorded at least ten times. The chain couples TRBV5-6 to TRBJ2-7, with D perhaps being TRBD1 or TRBD2 (5 bases each). V lost 3 bases and J 3 bases, leaving 10 bases between the germline ends. The CDR3 contains 13 residues. Germline CDR1 SGHDT, CDR2 YYEEEE. CDR3 nucleotide sequence: TGTGCCAGCAGCTCCGGGACCTACTACGAGCAGTACTTC. It is translated as CASSSGTYYEQYF.

CDR3 DNA sequence: TGCGCCAGCAGCAAGTGGAGTAGGACCTTAACGGGGCAGTTCTTC. This translates into CASSKWSRTLTGQFF. This sequence joins TRBV4-3 and TRBJ2-1; D call uncertain. V lost 5 bases, J lost 12 bases, and 23 bases lay in between. CDR1 is LGHNA, CDR2 YSLEER, per germline. This CDR3 is built from 15 residues.

This clonotype was detected only a few times. The V and J genes are TRBV4-3 and TRBJ1-1; D might be TRBD1 (6 bases). Trimming removed 2 bases from V and 0 bases from J, with 13 bases in between. Per the germline V gene, CDR1 is LGHNA and CDR2 is YSLEER. The CDR3 totals 16 residues. The CDR3 DNA follows: TGCGCCAGCAGCCAACCAACTGGACAGCTGAACACTGAAGCTTTCTTT. This sequence encodes CASSQPTGQLNTEAFF.

This clonotype was counted many times. The V call is TRBV9, the J call TRBJ2-7, with 10 nucleotides matching TRBD1. Germline CDR1 reads SGDLS; CDR2 reads YYNGEE. This CDR3 has 15 residues. V dropped 2 bases and J dropped 7; count of bases not matched to a gene: 9. The CDR3 loop is CASSVDDRGRWEQYF. DNA of the CDR3: TGTGCCAGCAGCGTGGATGACAGGGGGCGCTGGGAGCAGTACTTC.

V usage is TRBV29-1 and J usage is TRBJ2-1, with 7 bases identical to TRBD1. The CDR3 spans 14 residues. Germline lookup yields CDR1 SQVTM and CDR2 ANQGSEA. J was trimmed by 4 bases and V by 1 base; bases with no gene match: 4. DNA for the CDR3: TGCAGCGTTGAAGCCGGGACAGCTTACAATGAGCAGTTCTTC. Its translation is CSVEAGTAYNEQFF.

The gene calls are TRBV27 and TRBJ2-3; 9 bases align to TRBD1. With V trimmed by 6 bases and J by 4 bases, 8 bases remained unmatched. CDR1 and CDR2 (germline): MNHEY, SMNVEV (reference sequence). The CDR3 spans 15 residues. In nucleotides, the CDR3 is TGTGCCAGCAGGACAGGGGGTGTCGGTGCAGATACGCAGTATTTT. It specifies CASRTGGVGADTQYF.

This clonotype has just a few counts. This sequence joins TRBV10-2 and TRBJ2-2; 9 bases align to TRBD1. CDR1 and CDR2 from the germline V gene are WSHSY and SAAADI. The CDR3 covers 16 residues. V lost 10 bases, J lost 0 bases, and 9 bases stayed unmatched. The CDR3 here is CATILRDRANTGELFF. CDR3 DNA: TGCGCCACCATTCTCCGGGACAGGGCGAACACCGGGGAGCTGTTTTTT.

This clonotype was counted between two and nine times. This chain uses TRBV11-1 with TRBJ2-1, with TRBD2 matching over 10 bases. The J segment lost 4 bases and the V segment lost 5 bases, leaving 5 bases of the junction unmatched. Per the germline V gene, CDR1 is SGHAT and CDR2 is FQDESV (reference sequence). The CDR3 runs to 15 residues. The CDR3 here is CASSLGLAAYNEQFF. DNA for the CDR3: TGTGCCAGCAGCCTTGGACTAGCGGCTTACAATGAGCAGTTCTTC.

At least ten counts were recorded for this clonotype. V and J are TRBV20-1 and TRBJ1-1; the D gene is possibly TRBD1 (6 bases). Germline V gene data show CDR1 as DFQATT and CDR2 as SNEGSKA (reference sequence). CDR3 length: 13 residues. The germline V and J ends were trimmed by 5 bases and 0 bases, with 10 bases remaining between them. The CDR3 sequence: CSAPQGLNTEAFF. The CDR3 DNA sequence: TGCAGTGCTCCACAGGGTTTGAACACTGAAGCTTTCTTT.

This clonotype has a count of ten or more. The chain has TRBV3-1 and TRBJ2-2; tentatively, D is TRBD2 (5 bases). The germline CDR1 and CDR2 sequences are LGHDT and YNNKEL (reference sequence). Trimming left V 0 bases short and J 4 bases short, with 9 bases between. The CDR3 loop spans 15 amino acids. The CDR3 DNA reads TGTGCCAGCAGCCAAGATCGAGGGATCACCGGGGAGCTGTTTTTT. It encodes CASSQDRGITGELFF.

This clonotype was observed a few times. The chain combines TRBV6-2 or TRBV6-3 with TRBJ1-1; D call uncertain. V lost 2 bases and J 4 bases, leaving 8 bases between the germline ends. Looked up from germline, CDR1 is MNHEY and CDR2 is SVGEGT. The CDR3 length is 13 residues. Written as DNA, the CDR3 is TGTGCCAGCAGTTACGGTCTTTCCACTGAAGCTTTCTTT. Residues: CASSYGLSTEAFF.

As regards this clonotype: A much larger clone sits a single nucleotide away, making a read error possible. The rearrangement uses TRBV4-1 and TRBJ2-7, with 10 bases fitting TRBD1. The CDR3 has 14 residues. Trimming removed 4 bases from V and 5 bases from J; junction bases left unmatched: 5. The germline CDR1 and CDR2 sequences are MGHRA and YSYEKL. CDR3 loop: CASSRGTGANEQYF. As DNA, the CDR3 is TGCGCCAGCAGCCGGGGGACAGGGGCGAACGAGCAGTACTTC.

This clonotype was detected ten times or more. The CDR3 reads CASSTLAGSGAQYF. CDR3 nucleotides: TGTGCCAGCAGCACTCTAGCGGGCTCAGGGGCCCAGTACTTC. V and J are TRBV7-3 and TRBJ2-5; 8 positions agree with TRBD2. The CDR3 has 14 amino acids. Germline-derived CDR1 and CDR2 are SGHTA and FQGTGA. With V trimmed by 5 bases and J by 9 bases, 11 bases remained unmatched.

Notes on this clonotype: This may be a read error, as it is one base from a much larger clone. The J gene is TRBJ2-3, the V gene TRBV4-1, with D maybe TRBD2 (5 bases). The germline gives CDR1 MGHRA, CDR2 YSYEKL. There are 14 residues in the CDR3. V shed 3 bases and J shed 5 bases, with 12 bases lying between them. Written as DNA, the CDR3 is TGCGCCAGCAGCCATGAGAGGGCAATAGATACGCAGTATTTT. It yields the protein CASSHERAIDTQYF.

This clonotype was found many times. The gene calls are TRBV7-9 and TRBJ2-5, with a tentative D call TRBD1 (6 bases). The germline V and J ends were trimmed by 4 bases and 2 bases, with 11 bases remaining between them. Per germline, CDR1 SEHNR and CDR2 FQNEAQ (reference sequence). The CDR3 has 14 residues. CDR3 protein: CASSSWDKQETQYF. CDR3 bases: TGTGCCAGCAGCTCGTGGGACAAACAAGAGACCCAGTACTTC.

This clonotype was seen a handful of times. This chain uses TRBV25-1 with TRBJ1-4; D unresolved. The CDR3 is 15 amino acids. CDR1 is MGHDK, CDR2 SYGVNS, per germline. Trimming stripped 0 bases from V and 3 bases from J, with 8 bases between. Here the CDR3 reads CASSEYEGANEKLFF. For the CDR3, the DNA is TGTGCCAGCAGTGAATATGAGGGTGCTAATGAAAAACTGTTTTTT. Full variable domain (missing parts from reference TRBV25-1 and TRBJ1-4): EADIYQTPRYLVIGTGKKITLECSQTMGHDKMYWYQQDPGMELHLIHYSYGVNSTEKGDLSSESTVSRIRTEHFPLTLESARPSHTSQYLCASSEYEGANEKLFFGSGTQLSVL.

This clonotype was picked up many times. The V and J genes are TRBV7-2 and TRBJ1-5; D not certain. This CDR3 has 14 amino acids. From germline, CDR1 is SGHTA and CDR2 FQGNSA. V was shortened by 1 base and J by 9 bases, with 13 bases between the two germline ends. CDR3 amino acids: CASSLGVGVMPQHF. CDR3 in DNA: TGTGCCAGCAGCTTAGGGGTTGGCGTAATGCCCCAGCATTTT.

The gene calls are TRBV4-1 and TRBJ2-7; D could derive from TRBD1 or TRBD2 (6 bases each). Trimming shortened V by 4 bases and J by 3 bases, and 13 bases separated the two germline ends. The V gene's germline CDR1 is MGHRA and CDR2 YSYEKL. The length of the CDR3 is 14 residues. The CDR3, as DNA: TGCGCCAGCAGCCCGGGGGCCCATGTCTACGAGCAGTACTTC. Translating gives CASSPGAHVYEQYF.

In this sample, this clonotype turned up many times. This rearrangement joins TRBV7-9 to TRBJ2-1; perhaps TRBD2 as D (7 bases). V lost 4 bases and J 14 bases, leaving 18 bases between the germline ends. The CDR3 is made up of 13 amino acids. CDR1 and CDR2 (germline): SEHNR, FQNEAQ (reference sequence). The CDR3 region is CASSYRGAGLEFF. The CDR3 DNA reads TGTGCCAGCAGCTACCGGGGGGCGGGACTCGAGTTCTTC.

This rearrangement joins TRBV5-1 to TRBJ1-6; TRBD1 matches at 8 bases. Germline V gives CDR1 SGHRS, CDR2 YFSETQ. Trimming at V came to 2 bases and at J to 7 bases, leaving 5 bases not matched to a gene. This CDR3 spans 15 amino acids. The CDR3 reads CASSFGQGQNSPLHF. For the CDR3, the DNA is TGCGCCAGCAGCTTTGGACAGGGACAGAATTCACCCCTCCACTTT.

The chain is built from TRBV11-2 and TRBJ2-1; TRBD2 agrees at 15 bases. This CDR3 spans 17 amino acids. Germline values: CDR1 SGHAT, CDR2 FQNNGV. Losses at the gene ends were 6 bases for V and 8 bases for J; bases not matched to a gene: 11. The CDR3 is CASRDWTSGGAKDEQFF. CDR3 in DNA: TGTGCCAGCAGAGACTGGACTAGCGGGGGGGCAAAAGATGAGCAGTTCTTC. Filled out from reference TRBV11-2 and TRBJ2-1, the complete variable domain reads EAGVAQSPRYKIIEKRQSVAFWCNPISGHATLYWYQQILGQGPKLLIQFQNNGVVDDSQLPKDRFSAERLKGVDSTLKIQPAKLEDSAVYLCASRDWTSGGAKDEQFFGPGTRLTVL.

In this sample, this clonotype turned up many times. The chain joins TRBV7-2 to TRBJ2-3; D unresolved. Trimming removed 1 base from V and 2 bases from J, with 10 bases in between. This CDR3 has 15 amino acids. Germline lookup yields CDR1 SGHTA and CDR2 FQGNSA. In DNA form, the CDR3 reads TGTGCCAGCAGCTTAGTAACGGTTACCACAGATACGCAGTATTTT. It translates to CASSLVTVTTDTQYF.

V gene TRBV12-3 or TRBV12-4 combines with J gene TRBJ2-5, with D maybe TRBD2 (6 bases). V lost 6 bases, J lost 2 bases, and 22 bases lay in between. The CDR3 runs 17 residues. CDR3: CASSPAPPGGPQETQYF. The CDR3 DNA is TGTGCCAGCAGCCCCGCCCCCCCCGGAGGGCCACAAGAGACCCAGTACTTC.

This clonotype was detected a few times. The chain joins TRBV11-2 to TRBJ1-1, with a weak D call TRBD1 (5 bases). The germline V and J ends were trimmed by 5 bases and 3 bases, with 13 bases remaining between them. Germline V gene sequence: CDR1 SGHAT, CDR2 FQNNGV. This CDR3 comprises 14 residues. CDR3 sequence reads: CASSPPREDTEAFF. CDR3 nucleotide sequence: TGTGCCAGCAGCCCGCCCAGGGAGGACACTGAAGCTTTCTTT.

This clonotype was seen only a few times. This rearrangement joins TRBV7-8 to TRBJ1-2, with D unresolved. The V end lost 1 base, the J end lost 7 bases, and 4 bases lay between the germline ends. The CDR3 loop spans 11 amino acids. Germline lookup yields CDR1 SGHVS and CDR2 FQNEAQ. The CDR3 DNA sequence: TGTGCCAGCAGCTTAGGGATTGGCTACACCTTC. As protein: CASSLGIGYTF.